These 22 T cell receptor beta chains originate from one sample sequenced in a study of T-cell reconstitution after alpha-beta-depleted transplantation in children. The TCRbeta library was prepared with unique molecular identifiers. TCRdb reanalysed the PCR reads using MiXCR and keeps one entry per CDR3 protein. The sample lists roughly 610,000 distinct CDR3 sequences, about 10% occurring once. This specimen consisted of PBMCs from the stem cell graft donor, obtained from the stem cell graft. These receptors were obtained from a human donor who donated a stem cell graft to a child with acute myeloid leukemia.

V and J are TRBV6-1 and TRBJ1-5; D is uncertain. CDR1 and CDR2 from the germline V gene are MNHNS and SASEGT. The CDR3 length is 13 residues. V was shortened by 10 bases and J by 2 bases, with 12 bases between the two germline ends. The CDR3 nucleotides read TGTGCCACTGCCGGGAGCCGCAATCAGCCCCAGCATTTT. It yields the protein CATAGSRNQPQHF.

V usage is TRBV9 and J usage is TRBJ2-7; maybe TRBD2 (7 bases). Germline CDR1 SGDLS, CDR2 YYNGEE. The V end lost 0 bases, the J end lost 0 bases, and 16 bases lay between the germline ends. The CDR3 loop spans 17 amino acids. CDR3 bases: TGTGCCAGCAGCGTAGCTGGTGAGGCGGGGGCCTCCTACGAGCAGTACTTC. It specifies CASSVAGEAGASYEQYF. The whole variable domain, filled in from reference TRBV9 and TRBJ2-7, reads DSGVTQTPKHLITATGQRVTLRCSPRSGDLSVYWYQQSLDQGLQFLIQYYNGEERAKGNILERFSAQQFPDLHSELNLSSLELGDSALYFCASSVAGEAGASYEQYFGPGTRLTVT.

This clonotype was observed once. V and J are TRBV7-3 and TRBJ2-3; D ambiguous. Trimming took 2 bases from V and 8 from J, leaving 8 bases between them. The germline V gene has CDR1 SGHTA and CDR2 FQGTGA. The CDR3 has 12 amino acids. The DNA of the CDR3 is TGTGCCAGCAGCTTAGCCTCCAGTACGCAGTATTTT. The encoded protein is CASSLASSTQYF.

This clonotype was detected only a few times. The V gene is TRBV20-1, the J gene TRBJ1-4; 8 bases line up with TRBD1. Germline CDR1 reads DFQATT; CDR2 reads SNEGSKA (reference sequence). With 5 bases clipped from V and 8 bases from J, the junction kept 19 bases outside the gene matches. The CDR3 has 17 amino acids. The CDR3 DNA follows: TGCAGTGCTGGCCCCGGGACAGGAGCCTGGGGGGGGGAAAAACTGTTTTTT. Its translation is CSAGPGTGAWGGEKLFF.

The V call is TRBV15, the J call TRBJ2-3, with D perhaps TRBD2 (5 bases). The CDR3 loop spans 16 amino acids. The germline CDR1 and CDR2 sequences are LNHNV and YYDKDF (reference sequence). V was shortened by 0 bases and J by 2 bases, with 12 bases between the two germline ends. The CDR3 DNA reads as TGTGCCACCAGCAGAGACGGGGTCGGGGTCACAGATACGCAGTATTTT. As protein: CATSRDGVGVTDTQYF. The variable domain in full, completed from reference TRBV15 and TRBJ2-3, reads DAMVIQNPRYQVTQFGKPVTLSCSQTLNHNVMYWYQQKSSQAPKLLFHYYDKDFNNEADTPDNFQSRRPNTSFCFLDIRSPGLGDTAMYLCATSRDGVGVTDTQYFGPGTRLTVL.

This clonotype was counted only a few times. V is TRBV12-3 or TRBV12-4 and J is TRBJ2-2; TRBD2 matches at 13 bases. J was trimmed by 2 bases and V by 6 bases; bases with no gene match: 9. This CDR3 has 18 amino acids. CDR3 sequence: CASRIPGLAGSNTGELFF. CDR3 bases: TGTGCCAGCAGGATACCGGGACTAGCGGGATCCAACACCGGGGAGCTGTTTTTT.

The CDR3 sequence is CSVRQLKNTEAFF. CDR3 in DNA: TGCAGCGTCCGACAGCTTAAGAACACTGAAGCTTTCTTT. The chain has TRBV29-1 and TRBJ1-1; D possibly corresponds to TRBD1 (5 bases). The CDR3 contains 13 residues. V lost 6 bases and J lost 1, with 12 bases in between. CDR1 is SQVTM and CDR2 is ANQGSEA in the germline V gene.

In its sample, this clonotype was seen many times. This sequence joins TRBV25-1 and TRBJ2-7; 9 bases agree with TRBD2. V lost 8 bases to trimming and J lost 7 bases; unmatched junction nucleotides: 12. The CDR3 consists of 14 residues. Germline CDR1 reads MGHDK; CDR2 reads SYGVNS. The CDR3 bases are TGTGCCAGCGGGGGACGGGGACTAGCTCCGGAGCAGTACTTC. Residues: CASGGRGLAPEQYF.

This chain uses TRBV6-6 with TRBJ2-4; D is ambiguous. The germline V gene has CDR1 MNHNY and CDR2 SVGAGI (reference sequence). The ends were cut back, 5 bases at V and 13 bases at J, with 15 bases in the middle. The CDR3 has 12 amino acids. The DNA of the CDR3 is TGTGCCAGCAGTCACAACTCAGAATCGCAGTACTTC. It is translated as CASSHNSESQYF.

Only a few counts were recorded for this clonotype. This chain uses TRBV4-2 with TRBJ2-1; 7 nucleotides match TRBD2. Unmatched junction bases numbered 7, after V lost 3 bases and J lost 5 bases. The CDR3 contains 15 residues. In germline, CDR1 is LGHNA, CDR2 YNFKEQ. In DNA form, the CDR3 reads TGTGCCAGCAGCCAGTGGGCTAGCGGAGACAATGAGCAGTTCTTC. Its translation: CASSQWASGDNEQFF.

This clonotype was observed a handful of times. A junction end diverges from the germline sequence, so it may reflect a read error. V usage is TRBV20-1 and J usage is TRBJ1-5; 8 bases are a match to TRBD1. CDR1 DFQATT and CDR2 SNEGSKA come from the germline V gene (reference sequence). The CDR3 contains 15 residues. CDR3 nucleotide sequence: TGCTGTGCTAGAGATTCAGGGGGCCTCACCCAGCCCCAGCATTTT. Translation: CCARDSGGLTQPQHF.

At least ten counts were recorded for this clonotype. The CDR3 reads CASSPPGDGDEQYF. Written as DNA, the CDR3 is TGTGCCAGCAGTCCCCCGGGAGATGGGGACGAGCAGTACTTC. This chain joins TRBV12-3 or TRBV12-4 and TRBJ2-7; a weak D match, TRBD2 (6 bases). The CDR3 sequence is 14 residues long. The V and J ends lost 5 bases and 5 bases respectively, with 16 bases between them.

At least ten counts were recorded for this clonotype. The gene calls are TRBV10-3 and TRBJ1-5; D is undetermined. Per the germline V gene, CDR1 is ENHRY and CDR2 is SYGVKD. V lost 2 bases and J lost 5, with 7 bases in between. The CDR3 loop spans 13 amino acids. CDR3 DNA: TGTGCCATCAGTGAGGGGCCCGATCAGCCCCAGCATTTT. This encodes CAISEGPDQPQHF.

Written as DNA, the CDR3 is TGCGCCAGCAGCACAAGCCGTTGGGGGGGAGATGAGCAGTTCTTC. Translating gives CASSTSRWGGDEQFF. V is TRBV5-1 and J is TRBJ2-1; 7 nucleotides agree with TRBD2. This CDR3 is built from 15 residues. With 4 bases clipped from V and 8 bases from J, the junction kept 12 bases outside the gene matches. Germline V gene data show CDR1 as SGHRS and CDR2 as YFSETQ.

For the CDR3, the DNA is TGTGCCAGCAGTCCCGGGGCAGGGGGCGAGGAGACCCAGTACTTC. This codes for CASSPGAGGEETQYF. This chain connects TRBV28 to TRBJ2-5; 8 bases align to TRBD1. In germline, CDR1 is MDHEN, CDR2 SYDVKM. J lost 5 bases, V lost 5 bases, and 10 bases had no gene match. This CDR3 contains 15 residues.

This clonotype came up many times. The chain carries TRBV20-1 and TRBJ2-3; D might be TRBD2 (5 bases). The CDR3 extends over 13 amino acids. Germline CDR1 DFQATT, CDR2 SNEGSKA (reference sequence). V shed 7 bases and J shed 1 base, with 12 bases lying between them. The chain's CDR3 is CSGILVGTDTQYF. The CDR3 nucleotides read TGCAGTGGAATACTAGTGGGCACAGATACGCAGTATTTT.

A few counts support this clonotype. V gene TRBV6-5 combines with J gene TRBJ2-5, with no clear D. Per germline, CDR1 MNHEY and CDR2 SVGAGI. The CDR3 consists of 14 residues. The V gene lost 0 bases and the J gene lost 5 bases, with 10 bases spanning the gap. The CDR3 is CASSYSERWETQYF. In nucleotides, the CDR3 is TGTGCCAGCAGTTACTCTGAGAGGTGGGAGACCCAGTACTTC.

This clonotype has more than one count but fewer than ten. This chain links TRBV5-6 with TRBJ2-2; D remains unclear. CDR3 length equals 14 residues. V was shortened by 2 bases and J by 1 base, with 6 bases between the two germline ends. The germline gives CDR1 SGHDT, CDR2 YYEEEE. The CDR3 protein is CASSFQQNTGELFF. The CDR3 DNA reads TGTGCCAGCAGCTTTCAGCAGAACACCGGGGAGCTGTTTTTT.

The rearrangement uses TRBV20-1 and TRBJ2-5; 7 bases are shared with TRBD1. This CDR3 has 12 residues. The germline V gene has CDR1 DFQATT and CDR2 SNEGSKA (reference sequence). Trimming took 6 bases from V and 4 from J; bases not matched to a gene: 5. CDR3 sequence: CSAKQGSETQYF. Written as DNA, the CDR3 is TGCAGTGCGAAACAGGGGTCAGAGACCCAGTACTTC.

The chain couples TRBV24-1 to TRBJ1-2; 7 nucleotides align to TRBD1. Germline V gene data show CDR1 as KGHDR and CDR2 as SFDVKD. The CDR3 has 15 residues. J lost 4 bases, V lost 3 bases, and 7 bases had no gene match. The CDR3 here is CATSDQGQSGYGYTF. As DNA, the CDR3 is TGTGCCACCAGTGATCAGGGACAGTCAGGCTATGGCTACACCTTC.

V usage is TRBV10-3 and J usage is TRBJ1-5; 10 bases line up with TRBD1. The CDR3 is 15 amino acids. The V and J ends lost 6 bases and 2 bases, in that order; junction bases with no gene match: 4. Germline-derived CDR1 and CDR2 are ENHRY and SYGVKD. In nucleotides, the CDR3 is TGTGCCATCAGCCCCGGGACAGGGGGCAATCAGCCCCAGCATTTT. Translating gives CAISPGTGGNQPQHF.

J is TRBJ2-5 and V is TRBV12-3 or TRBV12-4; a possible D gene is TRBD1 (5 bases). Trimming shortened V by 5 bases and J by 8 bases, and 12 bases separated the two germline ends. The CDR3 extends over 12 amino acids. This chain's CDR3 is CASSLGVTTQYF. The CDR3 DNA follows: TGTGCCAGCAGTCTAGGGGTTACAACCCAGTACTTC.